Presented here are 12 T cell receptor beta chains from one specimen sequenced in a study of molecular identifiers for immune sequencing clone quantification. Using its own MiXCR run on the PCR reads, TCRdb lists one record per CDR3 protein. The table shows approximately 670,000 distinct CDR3 sequences, with about 20% occurring only once. Sequences were obtained from naive CD8+ T cells from blood, with Jurkat cell RNA spiked in. Subset in this sample: FACS-sorted CD8+CD4-CCR7+CD45RA+ naive T cells. The origin of the receptors is a human donor in good health. Some libraries in this study had Jurkat cell RNA spiked in.

This clonotype appeared many times. The chain recombines TRBV5-6 with TRBJ2-5, with TRBD2 matching over 7 bases. This CDR3 is built from 14 residues. Unmatched junction bases numbered 7, after V lost 3 bases and J lost 5 bases. Germline CDR1 SGHDT, CDR2 YYEEEE. The DNA for the CDR3 is TGTGCCAGCAGCTGGGGAGGGAGAGGGGAGACCCAGTACTTC. Translation: CASSWGGRGETQYF.

For this clonotype: This could be a read error, since a much larger clone is one nucleotide away. The rearrangement uses TRBV6-2 or TRBV6-3 and TRBJ2-7; possible D gene TRBD2, 6 bases. CDR1 MNHEY and CDR2 SVGEGT come from the germline V gene. The CDR3 sequence is 15 residues long. The CDR3 reads CASSLLAAQIYEQCF. DNA for the CDR3: TGTGCCAGCAGCCTTTTAGCGGCCCAGATCTACGAGCAGTGCTTC.

For this clonotype: This may come from a read error, since a much larger clone is one base off. Given the absence of the conserved phenylalanine or tryptophan at the CDR3 end, a read error is likely. This chain connects TRBV11-2 to TRBJ2-7, with D maybe TRBD1 (6 bases). Germline assignment: CDR1 SGHAT and CDR2 FQNNGV. V shed 5 bases and J shed 4 bases, with 15 bases lying between them. The CDR3 covers 14 residues. The CDR3 sequence: CASSPEQGLYEQYL. For the CDR3, the DNA is TGTGCCAGCAGCCCTGAACAGGGATTGTACGAGCAGTACCTC.

This clonotype was observed a handful of times. The rearrangement uses TRBV5-5 and TRBJ1-1; D is undetermined. Germline V gene sequence: CDR1 SGHKS, CDR2 YYEKEE (reference sequence). The CDR3 is 13 residues long. The V and J ends lost 2 bases and 4 bases respectively, with 9 bases between them. CDR3 amino acids: CASSFGWATEAFF. The CDR3 DNA reads as TGTGCCAGCAGCTTCGGGTGGGCCACTGAAGCTTTCTTT.

This clonotype was seen many times. The V call is TRBV30, the J call TRBJ2-6; D gene unclear. From germline, CDR1 is GTSNPN and CDR2 SVGIG (reference sequence). The CDR3 totals 14 residues. Trimming took 0 bases from V and 1 from J, leaving 4 bases between them. The CDR3 coding sequence is TGTGCCTGGAGTGTAAAGTCTGGGGCCAACGTCCTGACTTTC. Residues: CAWSVKSGANVLTF.

This clonotype was found many times. CDR3 DNA: TGTGCCAGCAGCACTGGGACTAGCGGGAGTAATGAGCAGTTCTTC. Translating gives CASSTGTSGSNEQFF. This sequence joins TRBV7-3 and TRBJ2-1; 14 bases are a match to TRBD2. V lost 5 bases and J lost 7; bases outside the gene matches: 4. The CDR3 has 15 residues. Germline loops: CDR1 SGHTA, CDR2 FQGTGA. Full variable domain (outside the CDR3, taken from reference TRBV7-3 and TRBJ2-1): GAGVSQTPSNKVTEKGKYVELRCDPISGHTALYWYRQSLGQGPEFLIYFQGTGAADDSGLPNDRFFAVRPEGSVSTLKIQRTERGDSAVYLCASSTGTSGSNEQFFGPGTRLTVL.

The chain employs TRBV5-4 and TRBJ2-2; TRBD2 aligns across 7 bases. Trimming took 0 bases from V and 4 from J; bases not matched to a gene: 3. Per the germline V gene, CDR1 is SGHNT and CDR2 is YYREEE (reference sequence). This CDR3 spans 15 amino acids. The CDR3 DNA reads TGTGCCAGCAGCTTGGGATCGGGGGGCACCGGGGAGCTGTTTTTT. Translating it yields CASSLGSGGTGELFF.

As concerns this clonotype: A much larger clone is a single base away; this may be a read error. J is TRBJ2-7 and V is TRBV20-1, with 8 bases fitting TRBD2. Germline-derived CDR1 and CDR2 are DFQATT and SNEGSKA (reference sequence). The CDR3 length is 17 residues. The CDR3 reads CSVRDSVLSGKTYEQYF. CDR3 in DNA: TGCAGTGTTAGAGATTCCGTCCTTAGCGGGAAGACCTACGAGCAGTACTTC.

Concerning this clonotype itself: A single base separates this from a much larger clone, so it may be a read error. The chain employs TRBV4-2 and TRBJ2-2; D unresolved. Germline V gene sequence: CDR1 LGHNA, CDR2 YNFKEQ. The CDR3 length is 14 residues. V lost 5 bases to trimming and J lost 6 bases, with 13 bases between them. CDR3 DNA: TGTGCCAGCAGCGGGGTAGCAGGCGCCGGGGAGCTGTTTTTT. This encodes CASSGVAGAGELFF.

In its sample, this clonotype was seen many times. The CDR3 sequence: CASSLGGSGSYNEQFF. CDR3 in DNA: TGTGCCAGCAGCTTAGGAGGTAGCGGGAGTTACAATGAGCAGTTCTTC. The chain recombines TRBV7-2 with TRBJ2-1; 9 bases agree with TRBD2. V was pared by 1 base and J by 4 bases, with 5 bases of the junction left unmatched. Per the germline V gene, CDR1 is SGHTA and CDR2 is FQGNSA. The CDR3 is 16 amino acids.

This clonotype was detected ten times or more. The gene calls are TRBV5-1 and TRBJ1-1; 10 nucleotides match TRBD1. In germline, CDR1 is SGHRS, CDR2 YFSETQ. V was clipped by 2 bases and J by 6 bases; unmatched bases: 4. The length of the CDR3 is 14 residues. Here the CDR3 DNA reads TGCGCCAGCAGCTTCGTGACAGGGGGCCCTGAAGCTTTCTTT. This sequence encodes CASSFVTGGPEAFF.

This clonotype was counted ten times or more. In DNA, the CDR3 is TGTGCCAGCAGCTTTAGGGGGGTCACTGAAGCTTTCTTT. It specifies CASSFRGVTEAFF. J is TRBJ1-1 and V is TRBV5-8, with D possibly TRBD1 on 6 matching bases. The CDR3 contains 13 residues. CDR1 is SGHTS and CDR2 is YDEGEE in the germline V gene. Deletions cut 2 bases from V and 4 bases from J, with 9 bases between.